This T cell receptor beta chain was sequenced during a study of T cell responses to AZD1222 COVID-19 vaccine. TCRdb's table, derived via immunoSEQ multiplex PCR, lists solely in-frame clones and lacks some. The repertoire includes approximately 99,000 clones, roughly nine tenths of them detected once, and about 8.1% sits in the top ten. CDR1 and CDR2 from the germline V gene are SEHNR and FQNEAQ (reference sequence). Trimming shortened V by 5 bases and J by 0 bases, and 11 bases separated the two germline ends. The CDR3 runs to 15 residues. The receptor comes from an adult who received the AZD1222 COVID-19 vaccine. The chain is built from TRBV7-9 and TRBJ2-1, with D perhaps given as TRBD1 or TRBD2 (5 bases each). The sequencing here drew on peripheral blood, taken 28 days after the second AZD1222 dose. The CDR3 sequence is CASSGTASSYNEQFF. The CDR3 DNA reads as TGTGCCAGCAGCGGGACGGCTAGCTCCTACAATGAGCAGTTCTTC.